One sample yielded the 21 T cell receptor beta chains listed below, sequenced in a study of blood T cell repertoires in COVID-19. Measured with immunoSEQ multiplex PCR; TCRdb has only the in-frame clones, and not every one. The data show approximately 210,000 clones, about nine tenths seen once. The specimen was PBMCs or T cells enriched from blood (not recorded which). The source is a woman between 25 and 40 years old who had recovered from COVID-19.

This clone appeared a single time. The chain combines TRBV7-6 with TRBJ2-5, with 10 bases identical to TRBD1. The CDR3 loop spans 13 amino acids. Germline V gene lookup returns CDR1 SGHVS and CDR2 FNYEAQ. V was clipped by 8 bases and J by 4 bases; unmatched bases: 4. DNA of the CDR3: TGTGCCAGCCGACAGGGGGCGGGAGAGACCCAGTACTTC. It specifies CASRQGAGETQYF.

In its sample, this clone was seen many times. The V gene is TRBV19, the J gene TRBJ1-5; D is undetermined. Germline CDR1 is LNHDA and CDR2 is SQIVND (reference sequence). CDR3 length: 12 amino acids. V was trimmed by 6 bases and J by 8 bases, leaving 11 bases between them. The CDR3: CASRGPWEPQHF. The CDR3, as DNA: TGTGCCAGTAGGGGCCCATGGGAGCCCCAGCATTTT.

The chain combines TRBV7-3 with TRBJ2-7, with 7 bases aligning to TRBD2. This CDR3 region has 14 residues. V lost 5 bases and J lost 1; bases outside the gene matches: 5. Germline-derived CDR1 and CDR2 are SGHTA and FQGTGA. The CDR3 nucleotides are TGTGCCAGCAGCCTTACTAGCGTTTCCTACGAGCAGTACTTC. Translation gives CASSLTSVSYEQYF.

The V gene is TRBV6-1, the J gene TRBJ2-7; D is possibly TRBD1 (6 bases). The V gene's germline CDR1 is MNHNS and CDR2 SASEGT. The CDR3 sequence is 16 residues long. V was trimmed by 2 bases and J by 3 bases, leaving 17 bases between them. The CDR3 nucleotides read TGTGCCAGCAGTGAACCTTTCAGGGACAAGCGCTACGAGCAGTACTTC. It yields the protein CASSEPFRDKRYEQYF.

This clone has a handful of counts. The chain combines TRBV12-3 or TRBV12-4 with TRBJ1-1, with D possibly being TRBD1 (5 bases). The V end lost 3 bases, the J end lost 11 bases, and 10 bases lay between the germline ends. The CDR3 is 11 residues long. CDR3 sequence reads: CASSLSGTAFF. The CDR3 DNA sequence: TGTGCCAGCAGTTTGTCCGGGACTGCTTTCTTT.

The rearrangement joins TRBV27 to TRBJ2-7; 7 bases agree with TRBD1. Looked up from germline, CDR1 is MNHEY and CDR2 is SMNVEV (reference sequence). The CDR3 totals 15 residues. V lost 3 bases to trimming and J lost 2 bases; unmatched junction nucleotides: 7. This chain's CDR3 is CASSFGRGNAYEQYF. CDR3 coding DNA: TGTGCCAGCAGTTTTGGCAGGGGGAATGCCTACGAGCAGTACTTC.

The chain uses TRBV30 and TRBJ1-2; D perhaps matches TRBD1 (5 bases). Trimming pared 2 bases from V and 4 bases from J, leaving 8 bases between. CDR1 and CDR2 from the germline V gene are GTSNPN and SVGIG (reference sequence). The CDR3 is 12 residues long. CDR3: CAWSNGGYGYTF. CDR3 bases: TGTGCCTGGAGTAACGGGGGCTATGGCTACACCTTC.

V usage is TRBV5-6 and J usage is TRBJ2-5; 11 bases align to TRBD2. The CDR3 is 17 amino acids. The V and J ends lost 6 bases and 4 bases, in that order; junction bases with no gene match: 14. The germline gives CDR1 SGHDT, CDR2 YYEEEE. For the CDR3, the DNA is TGTGCCAGCACCATGGGACTAGCGGCAGGTATTGGAGAGACCCAGTACTTC. Residues: CASTMGLAAGIGETQYF.

V and J are TRBV4-2 and TRBJ2-7; 9 bases line up with TRBD2. Losses at the gene ends were 0 bases for V and 0 bases for J; bases not matched to a gene: 0. In germline, CDR1 is LGHNA, CDR2 YNFKEQ. The CDR3 runs 15 residues. CDR3 sequence reads: CASSQDSGSSYEQYF. In DNA form, the CDR3 reads TGTGCCAGCAGCCAAGATAGCGGGAGCTCCTACGAGCAGTACTTC.

This clone has only a few counts. CDR3 sequence reads: CASSYGPSYEQYF. CDR3 DNA sequence: TGTGCCAGCAGTTACGGGCCCTCCTACGAGCAGTACTTC. The chain employs TRBV6-5 and TRBJ2-7; no clear D gene. Trimming pared 2 bases from V and 0 bases from J, leaving 5 bases between. Germline V gene lookup returns CDR1 MNHEY and CDR2 SVGAGI. The CDR3 is 13 residues long.

This clone was found a few times. The chain links TRBV30 to TRBJ2-1, with D unclear. Germline CDR1 is GTSNPN and CDR2 is SVGIG (reference sequence). The CDR3 runs to 12 residues. Trimming cost V 1 base and J 10 bases, with 11 bases left between them. The CDR3 is CAWSATFREQFF. In DNA, the CDR3 is TGTGCCTGGAGTGCGACCTTCAGGGAGCAGTTCTTC.

The rearrangement links TRBV27 to TRBJ1-5; D is unclear. This CDR3 region has 14 residues. Germline V gene lookup returns CDR1 MNHEY and CDR2 SMNVEV (reference sequence). V was pared by 3 bases and J by 3 bases, with 9 bases between. CDR3 sequence reads: CASSFSGINQPQHF. For the CDR3, the DNA is TGTGCCAGCAGTTTTTCGGGGATCAATCAGCCCCAGCATTTT.

V usage is TRBV4-3 and J usage is TRBJ2-2; a weak D match, TRBD2 (5 bases). The V gene lost 0 bases and the J gene lost 4 bases, with 12 bases spanning the gap. CDR1 LGHNA and CDR2 YSLEER come from the germline V gene. This CDR3 has 16 residues. CDR3 sequence reads: CASSQDLAGRTGELFF. The DNA of the CDR3 is TGCGCCAGCAGCCAAGATCTGGCGGGCCGCACCGGGGAGCTGTTTTTT.

The chain joins TRBV5-6 to TRBJ1-2; possible D gene TRBD1, 6 bases. Trimming removed 4 bases from V and 1 base from J, with 17 bases in between. The CDR3 consists of 16 residues. CDR1 and CDR2 (germline): SGHDT, YYEEEE. CDR3 sequence: CASSERTAFLNYGYTF. As DNA, the CDR3 is TGTGCCAGCAGCGAAAGGACAGCCTTCCTTAACTATGGCTACACCTTC. The variable domain in full, with the rest retrieved from reference TRBV5-6 and TRBJ1-2, is DAGVTQSPTHLIKTRGQQVTLRCSPKSGHDTVSWYQQALGQGPQFIFQYYEEEERQRGNFPDRFSGHQFPNYSSELNVNALLLGDSALYLCASSERTAFLNYGYTFGSGTRLTVV.

This chain links TRBV7-9 with TRBJ2-1; perhaps TRBD2 as D (5 bases). CDR3 length equals 16 residues. Between the trimmed V and J ends, which lost 4 bases and 4 bases, there was a span of 17 bases. CDR1 SEHNR and CDR2 FQNEAQ come from the germline V gene (reference sequence). The CDR3 reads CASSSTPFGDYNEQFF. Written as DNA, the CDR3 is TGTGCCAGCAGCTCCACCCCCTTCGGGGATTACAATGAGCAGTTCTTC.

The rearrangement links TRBV6-4 to TRBJ1-2; D unclear. V dropped 0 bases and J dropped 7 bases, with 12 bases sitting between them. Germline CDR1 MRHNA, CDR2 SNTAGT. The CDR3 covers 14 residues. CDR3 region: CASSDSRESGGYTF. Here the CDR3 DNA reads TGTGCCAGCAGTGACTCTCGGGAGAGTGGTGGCTACACCTTC.

This clone turned up a few times. V is TRBV18 and J is TRBJ1-1, with TRBD1 as a possible D gene (5 bases). V was trimmed by 8 bases and J by 1 base, leaving 17 bases between them. Germline V gives CDR1 KGHSH, CDR2 LQKENI. The CDR3 is 15 residues long. CDR3 sequence: CASPPGGGSNTEAFF. The CDR3, as DNA: TGTGCCAGCCCCCCCGGGGGAGGATCGAACACTGAAGCTTTCTTT.

The chain uses TRBV19 and TRBJ1-6; TRBD1 agrees at 7 bases. Losses at the gene ends were 4 bases for V and 7 bases for J; bases not matched to a gene: 7. This CDR3 is built from 15 residues. Germline V gene lookup returns CDR1 LNHDA and CDR2 SQIVND (reference sequence). The CDR3 region has the DNA TGTGCCAGTAGTACCCAAGACAGGGTAAATTCACCCCTCCACTTT. Translated: CASSTQDRVNSPLHF.

This clone has just a few counts. The chain recombines TRBV15 with TRBJ1-2, with unresolved D. The length of the CDR3 is 15 residues. Per the germline V gene, CDR1 is LNHNV and CDR2 is YYDKDF (reference sequence). V was pared by 3 bases and J by 5 bases, with 16 bases between. CDR3 nucleotide sequence: TGTGCCACCAGCAGTTTAAATGAGGGATCTTATGGCTACACCTTC. The encoded protein is CATSSLNEGSYGYTF.

This clone was found a few times. The chain couples TRBV30 to TRBJ2-3, with 7 bases matching TRBD2. V dropped 2 bases and J dropped 1; count of bases not matched to a gene: 0. The CDR3 runs 13 residues. Germline CDR1 and CDR2: GTSNPN and SVGIG (reference sequence). CDR3 DNA sequence: TGTGCCTGGAGTCGGGAGGGCACAGATACGCAGTATTTT. Translating gives CAWSREGTDTQYF.

The chain couples TRBV2 to TRBJ2-1, with D tentatively TRBD2 (6 bases). Trimming left V 3 bases short and J 4 bases short, with 13 bases between. The CDR3 is 15 residues long. Germline V gene sequence: CDR1 SNHLY, CDR2 FYNNEI. CDR3 bases: TGTGCCAGCAGTGAGGAGCGGGCACGGTACAATGAGCAGTTCTTC. Protein: CASSEERARYNEQFF.